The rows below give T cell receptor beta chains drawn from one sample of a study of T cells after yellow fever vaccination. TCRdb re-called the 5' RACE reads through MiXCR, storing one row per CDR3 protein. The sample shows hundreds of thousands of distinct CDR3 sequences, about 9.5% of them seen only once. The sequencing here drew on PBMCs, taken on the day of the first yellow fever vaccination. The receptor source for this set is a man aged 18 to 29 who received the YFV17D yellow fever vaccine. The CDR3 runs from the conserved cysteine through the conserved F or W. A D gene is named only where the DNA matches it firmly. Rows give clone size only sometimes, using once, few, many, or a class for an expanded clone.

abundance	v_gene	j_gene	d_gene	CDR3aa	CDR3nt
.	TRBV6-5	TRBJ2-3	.	CASSYFSSGVSTDTQYF	TGTGCCAGCAGTTACTTCTCATCAGGGGTCAGCACAGATACGCAGTATTTT
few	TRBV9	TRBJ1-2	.	CASSGTETHLNYGYTF	TGTGCCAGCAGCGGTACCGAGACTCACCTTAACTATGGCTACACCTTC
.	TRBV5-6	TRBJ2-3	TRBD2	CASSFAGGSTDTQYF	TGTGCCAGCAGCTTCGCGGGGGGCAGCACAGATACGCAGTATTTT
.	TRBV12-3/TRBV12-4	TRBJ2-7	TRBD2	CASSWTSGYEQYF	TGTGCCAGCAGCTGGACTAGCGGTTACGAGCAGTACTTC
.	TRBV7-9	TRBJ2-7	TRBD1	CASSKGQPSYEQYF	TGTGCCAGCAGCAAGGGACAGCCCTCCTACGAGCAGTACTTC
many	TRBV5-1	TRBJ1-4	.	CASSDGMDEKLFF	TGCGCCAGCAGCGACGGAATGGATGAAAAACTGTTTTTT
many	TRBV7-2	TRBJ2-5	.	CASSVRSGETQYF	TGTGCCAGCAGCGTAAGGTCTGGAGAGACCCAGTACTTC
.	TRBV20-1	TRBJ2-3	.	CSASGGTDTHYF	TGCAGTGCTAGCGGGGGGACAGATACGCACTATTTT
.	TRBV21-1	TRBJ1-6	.	CASSKGSQETNSPLHF	TGTGCCAGCAGCAAAGGGAGCCAGGAAACCAATTCACCCCTCCACTTT
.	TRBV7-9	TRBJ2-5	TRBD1	CASSLGRDREEGETQYF	TGTGCCAGCAGCTTAGGACGGGACAGGGAAGAGGGTGAGACCCAGTACTTC
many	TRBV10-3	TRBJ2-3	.	CAIRALTGTRTDTQYF	TGTGCCATCAGGGCCCTGACAGGAACCCGCACAGATACGCAGTATTTT
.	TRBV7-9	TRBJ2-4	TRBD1	CASSLAELQGAQNIQYF	TGTGCCAGCAGCTTAGCCGAGCTACAGGGGGCACAAAACATTCAGTACTTC
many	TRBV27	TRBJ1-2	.	CASSRQGFYYGYTF	TGTGCCAGCAGTCGGCAAGGGTTCTACTATGGCTACACCTTC
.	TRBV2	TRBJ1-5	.	CASSPQGKQPQHF	TGTGCCAGCAGCCCTCAGGGAAAGCAGCCCCAGCATTTT
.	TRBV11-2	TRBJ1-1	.	CASGQRVPEAFF	TGTGCCAGTGGACAGAGGGTCCCTGAAGCTTTCTTT
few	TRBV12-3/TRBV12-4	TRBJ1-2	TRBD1	CASSGQGGYTF	TGTGCCAGCAGCGGACAGGGGGGCTACACCTTC
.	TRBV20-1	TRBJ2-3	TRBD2	CSARVPGGPSTQYF	TGCAGTGCCCGTGTTCCGGGGGGGCCCAGCACGCAGTATTTT
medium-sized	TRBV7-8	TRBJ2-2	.	CASSAVANTGELFF	TGTGCCAGCAGCGCAGTCGCGAACACCGGGGAGCTGTTTTTT